A selection of T cell receptor beta chains follows, all from one sample in a study of post-analysis software for immune sequencing data. A single record per CDR3 protein comes from TCRdb applying MiXCR to the PCR reads. This sample has more than 500,000 distinct CDR3 sequences; around 34% occur once, and the top ten carry around 6.1%. The sample comprised blood. These receptors came from a girl aged 2-17 years with multiple sclerosis. CDR3s include the opening cysteine and the closing phenylalanine or tryptophan. The D gene is left open where the match is weak. A clone size is listed for some rows: how often the clone was seen (once, few, many), or a class if it is expanded.

D: TRBD1
J: TRBJ2-7
V: TRBV6-1
size: .
DNA: TGTGCCAGCGGCAAGACAGGGGGCGTGTACGAGCAGTACTTC
CDR3: CASGKTGGVYEQYF

D: .
J: TRBJ2-5
V: TRBV6-1
size: many
DNA: TGTGCCAGCAGCCTTACAGGGGAGACCCAGTACTTC
CDR3: CASSLTGETQYF

D: TRBD2
J: TRBJ2-5
V: TRBV20-1
size: .
DNA: TGCAGTGCTAGAGATCTCCTGGGGGGGAACCAAGAGACCCAGTACTTC
CDR3: CSARDLLGGNQETQYF

D: .
J: TRBJ1-4
V: TRBV5-1
size: .
DNA: TGCGCCAGCAGCTTGGGGATCGTTCGGGGTCGGGAAAAACTGTTTTTT
CDR3: CASSLGIVRGREKLFF

D: .
J: TRBJ2-1
V: TRBV18
size: .
DNA: TGTGCCAGCTCACCACCGGGAAGCCATGAGCAGTTCTTC
CDR3: CASSPPGSHEQFF

D: .
J: TRBJ1-4
V: TRBV6-5
size: once
DNA: TGTGCCAGCAGGGAGACTAATGAAAACCTGTTTTTT
CDR3: CASRETNENLFF

D: TRBD2
J: TRBJ2-5
V: TRBV3-1
size: .
DNA: TGTGCCAGCAGCCAAGGCGAGACTAGCGGGGCGGAGACCCAGTACTTC
CDR3: CASSQGETSGAETQYF

D: .
J: TRBJ1-2
V: TRBV7-9
size: few
DNA: TGTGCCAGCAGCCCCCATTCGGGCAGGGCAAACTATGGCTACACCTTC
CDR3: CASSPHSGRANYGYTF

D: .
J: TRBJ1-2
V: TRBV7-2
size: .
DNA: TGTGCCAGCAGCTTAGGGGGGGCCCCCGGGGACTATGGCTACACCTTC
CDR3: CASSLGGAPGDYGYTF

D: .
J: TRBJ1-6
V: TRBV20-1
size: few
DNA: TGCAGTGCTAGAGAAGTGGAGACACATAGCTCCTATAATTCACCCCTCCACTTT
CDR3: CSAREVETHSSYNSPLHF

D: .
J: TRBJ1-4
V: TRBV12-3/TRBV12-4
size: .
DNA: TGTGCCAGCAGCTCCATATCAACTAATGAAAAACTGTTTTTT
CDR3: CASSSISTNEKLFF

D: .
J: TRBJ1-6
V: TRBV25-1
size: few
DNA: TGTGCCAGCAGCCTATGGGACGAAGCTCTCTATAATTCACCCCTCCACTTT
CDR3: CASSLWDEALYNSPLHF

D: TRBD2
J: TRBJ2-4
V: TRBV10-3
size: many
DNA: TGTGCCATCAGTGATAATAGCGGGGGGATCAAAAACATTCAGTACTTC
CDR3: CAISDNSGGIKNIQYF

D: TRBD1
J: TRBJ2-2
V: TRBV29-1
size: .
DNA: TGCAGCGTTTCGGGACAGGGGAACACCGGGGAGCTGTTTTTT
CDR3: CSVSGQGNTGELFF

D: TRBD1
J: TRBJ1-2
V: TRBV6-5
size: .
DNA: TGTGCCAGCAGGAGGACAGGGGGCAGATATGGCTACACCTTC
CDR3: CASRRTGGRYGYTF

D: .
J: TRBJ2-2
V: TRBV5-1
size: .
DNA: TGCGCCAGCAGACAGACAGGACAGCTGAACACCGGGGAGCTGTTTTTT
CDR3: CASRQTGQLNTGELFF

D: .
J: TRBJ2-7
V: TRBV20-1
size: few
DNA: TGCAGTGCTGGCACCTCCTCCTACGAGCAGTACTTC
CDR3: CSAGTSSYEQYF

D: .
J: TRBJ2-1
V: TRBV6-5
size: .
DNA: TGTGCCGGCAGTCTGTACAATGAGCAGTTCTTC
CDR3: CAGSLYNEQFF

D: TRBD1
J: TRBJ2-7
V: TRBV20-1
size: .
DNA: TGCAGTGCACCTCGGACAGGGGAGAACGAGCAGTACTTC
CDR3: CSAPRTGENEQYF

D: TRBD2
J: TRBJ2-5
V: TRBV2
size: .
DNA: TGTGCCAGCACAGGGCCCGGGGGGGAGACCCAGTACTTC
CDR3: CASTGPGGETQYF

D: .
J: TRBJ2-5
V: TRBV5-4
size: once
DNA: TGTGCCGCGGTGGGGGCACAGACCCAGTACTTC
CDR3: CAAVGAQTQYF

D: .
J: TRBJ1-2
V: TRBV29-1
size: many
DNA: TGCAGCGTCGGGACCTCTAACTATGGCTACACCTTC
CDR3: CSVGTSNYGYTF

D: .
J: TRBJ1-5
V: TRBV12-3/TRBV12-4
size: few
DNA: TGTGCCAGCAGTTTAGGCAGGGCCAATCAGCCCCAGCATTTT
CDR3: CASSLGRANQPQHF

D: .
J: TRBJ1-1
V: TRBV5-1
size: .
DNA: TGCGCCAGCGGCCGTGAGGGAAACACTGAAGCTTTCTTT
CDR3: CASGREGNTEAFF

D: .
J: TRBJ1-1
V: TRBV20-1
size: .
DNA: TGCAGTGCTCTCCTCCGGGAGAACACTGAAGCTTTCTTT
CDR3: CSALLRENTEAFF

D: TRBD1
J: TRBJ1-2
V: TRBV7-8
size: .
DNA: TGTGCCAGCAGTGACAGGGAAGGTGACTATGGCTACACCTTC
CDR3: CASSDREGDYGYTF

D: TRBD2
J: TRBJ2-1
V: TRBV4-3
size: .
DNA: TGCGCCAGCAGCCTTACTAGCGGGAGACACAATGAGCAGTTCTTC
CDR3: CASSLTSGRHNEQFF

D: .
J: TRBJ2-1
V: TRBV5-1
size: few
DNA: TGCGCCAGCAGCTTGGCATTTGGGGATGAGCAGTTCTTC
CDR3: CASSLAFGDEQFF

D: TRBD2
J: TRBJ2-3
V: TRBV27
size: .
DNA: TGTGCCAGCAGGCTTCTAGCGGGGGGCGTCGATACGCAGTATTTT
CDR3: CASRLLAGGVDTQYF

D: .
J: TRBJ2-7
V: TRBV11-2
size: few
DNA: TGTGCCAGCAGCTTAGTCCCAGGGACCTCCTACGAGCAGTACTTC
CDR3: CASSLVPGTSYEQYF

D: TRBD2
J: TRBJ2-7
V: TRBV15
size: .
DNA: TGTGCCACCGGGGGGGACGGAACCCCATCCTACGAGCAGTACTTC
CDR3: CATGGDGTPSYEQYF

D: TRBD1
J: TRBJ1-6
V: TRBV12-3/TRBV12-4
size: .
DNA: TGTGCCAGCAGTTCGGGACAGGATAATTCACCCCTCCACTTT
CDR3: CASSSGQDNSPLHF

D: TRBD1
J: TRBJ1-5
V: TRBV20-1
size: .
DNA: TGCGGTGCTGAGCTCGACAGGGGGCGTCAGCCCCAGCATTTT
CDR3: CGAELDRGRQPQHF

D: .
J: TRBJ2-4
V: TRBV7-2
size: .
DNA: TGTGCCAGCAGCTTAGACAGGGTGTTGTATGGGGCCGAAAACATTCAGTACTTC
CDR3: CASSLDRVLYGAENIQYF

D: .
J: TRBJ2-5
V: TRBV14
size: .
DNA: TGTGCCAGCAGCCGGCTAGGTATGGAGACCCAGTACTTC
CDR3: CASSRLGMETQYF

D: .
J: TRBJ1-1
V: TRBV29-1
size: few
DNA: TGCAGCGTAGACCCGACCGGGACAAGGAACACTGAAGCTTTCTTT
CDR3: CSVDPTGTRNTEAFF

D: TRBD1
J: TRBJ2-1
V: TRBV6-1
size: few
DNA: TGTGCCAGCGGGAGAGGACAGGGGTACAATGAGCAGTTCTTC
CDR3: CASGRGQGYNEQFF